This is a list of T cell receptor beta chains from one sample in a study of CXCR3-negative and CXCR3-positive naive CD8 T cells. Each CDR3 protein gets one entry in TCRdb, which reprocessed the 5' RACE reads and gives no DNA. The sample has tens of thousands of distinct CDR3 sequences. Sample: naive CXCR3- CD8+ T cells from blood. Every receptor here comes from a human donor in good health. Some clones in this sample may be carry-over from other donors' samples. Both conserved end residues are part of each CDR3. Each record gives: J gene, V gene, CDR3 protein.

j_gene: TRBJ2-5; v_gene: TRBV7-9; CDR3aa: CASSLQWAPQETQYF
j_gene: TRBJ2-7; v_gene: TRBV7-3; CDR3aa: CASGRVAESYEQYF
j_gene: TRBJ1-2; v_gene: TRBV4-1; CDR3aa: CASSQPSRQGSLNYGYTF
j_gene: TRBJ1-1; v_gene: TRBV20-1; CDR3aa: CSARLGGEVTEAFF
j_gene: TRBJ2-2; v_gene: TRBV7-9; CDR3aa: CASSLGDNTGELFF
j_gene: TRBJ2-2; v_gene: TRBV12-3/TRBV12-4; CDR3aa: CASNPDLSPTGELFF
j_gene: TRBJ2-7; v_gene: TRBV5-1; CDR3aa: CASSLGQGASYEQYF
j_gene: TRBJ2-1; v_gene: TRBV4-1; CDR3aa: CASSQDFGSSYNEQFF
j_gene: TRBJ2-2; v_gene: TRBV14; CDR3aa: CASSQDGSGELFF
j_gene: TRBJ2-1; v_gene: TRBV6-2/TRBV6-3; CDR3aa: CASSPGLGRGEQFF
j_gene: TRBJ2-7; v_gene: TRBV7-6; CDR3aa: CASSLTNSGGNYEQYF
j_gene: TRBJ2-3; v_gene: TRBV20-1; CDR3aa: CSASVGTDTQYF
j_gene: TRBJ1-5; v_gene: TRBV14; CDR3aa: CASSPKKPGGYNQPQHF
j_gene: TRBJ2-6; v_gene: TRBV11-2; CDR3aa: CASSPGSGANVLTF
j_gene: TRBJ2-1; v_gene: TRBV13; CDR3aa: CASSENLAGVMYEQFF
j_gene: TRBJ2-5; v_gene: TRBV11-2; CDR3aa: CASSLEVRETQYF
j_gene: TRBJ2-7; v_gene: TRBV7-8; CDR3aa: CASSLAGTTSGEYEQYF
j_gene: TRBJ2-7; v_gene: TRBV12-3/TRBV12-4; CDR3aa: CASSLSGKGYEQYF
j_gene: TRBJ1-1; v_gene: TRBV9; CDR3aa: CASSPPARNTEAFF
j_gene: TRBJ2-2; v_gene: TRBV20-1; CDR3aa: CSARDRETKGGELFF
j_gene: TRBJ2-7; v_gene: TRBV12-3/TRBV12-4; CDR3aa: CASSDSTSASYEQYF
j_gene: TRBJ2-7; v_gene: TRBV5-6; CDR3aa: CASSPVYRGGEQYF
j_gene: TRBJ2-3; v_gene: TRBV28; CDR3aa: CASSSRVAGRTTDTQYF
j_gene: TRBJ2-5; v_gene: TRBV21-1; CDR3aa: CASTSPGLYYLRETQYF
j_gene: TRBJ1-2; v_gene: TRBV6-1; CDR3aa: CASSLWPGQGEGYTF
j_gene: TRBJ2-1; v_gene: TRBV7-6; CDR3aa: CASSLGTGGNEQFF
j_gene: TRBJ2-7; v_gene: TRBV7-9; CDR3aa: CASSPTAQSEQYF
j_gene: TRBJ2-1; v_gene: TRBV12-3/TRBV12-4; CDR3aa: CASSKGGRSYNEQFF
j_gene: TRBJ1-2; v_gene: TRBV29-1; CDR3aa: CSVTGTDYGYTF
j_gene: TRBJ2-7; v_gene: TRBV29-1; CDR3aa: CSVGQGDGDEQYF
j_gene: TRBJ1-4; v_gene: TRBV13; CDR3aa: CASSLYGTGDEKLFF
j_gene: TRBJ2-1; v_gene: TRBV2; CDR3aa: CASTVGTGEFF
j_gene: TRBJ2-1; v_gene: TRBV6-5; CDR3aa: CASSPTGLAGGDNEQFF
j_gene: TRBJ1-1; v_gene: TRBV12-3/TRBV12-4; CDR3aa: CASSTTDNTEAFF
j_gene: TRBJ2-7; v_gene: TRBV20-1; CDR3aa: CSAYGLAETSYEQYF
j_gene: TRBJ2-6; v_gene: TRBV4-1; CDR3aa: CASSGGANVLTF
j_gene: TRBJ2-1; v_gene: TRBV7-9; CDR3aa: CASSPRLGNEQFF
j_gene: TRBJ2-7; v_gene: TRBV28; CDR3aa: CASSLHPGYEQYF
j_gene: TRBJ2-1; v_gene: TRBV7-9; CDR3aa: CASSLATGEIEQFF
j_gene: TRBJ2-1; v_gene: TRBV28; CDR3aa: CASSLGLAVGEQFF
j_gene: TRBJ2-5; v_gene: TRBV29-1; CDR3aa: CSVVDSQQETQYF
j_gene: TRBJ2-7; v_gene: TRBV7-9; CDR3aa: CASSLASAGDEQYF
j_gene: TRBJ1-3; v_gene: TRBV29-1; CDR3aa: CSVEAQGNTIYF
j_gene: TRBJ1-1; v_gene: TRBV29-1; CDR3aa: CSVTGRESEAFF
j_gene: TRBJ2-3; v_gene: TRBV24-1; CDR3aa: CATSDLESDTQYF
j_gene: TRBJ2-5; v_gene: TRBV27; CDR3aa: CASSPTAGETQYF
j_gene: TRBJ2-7; v_gene: TRBV7-6; CDR3aa: CASSLSRTAEQYF
j_gene: TRBJ2-3; v_gene: TRBV28; CDR3aa: CASRELAVITDTQYF
j_gene: TRBJ2-1; v_gene: TRBV19; CDR3aa: CASSTSTSGKSSYNEQFF
j_gene: TRBJ2-1; v_gene: TRBV6-2/TRBV6-3; CDR3aa: CASSPGLAINEQFF
j_gene: TRBJ2-3; v_gene: TRBV7-8; CDR3aa: CASIRGDTQYF
j_gene: TRBJ2-3; v_gene: TRBV5-1; CDR3aa: CASSSRQGARDTQYF
j_gene: TRBJ2-1; v_gene: TRBV7-9; CDR3aa: CASSGGLTYNEQFF
j_gene: TRBJ1-6; v_gene: TRBV10-3; CDR3aa: CAISESETAYNSPLHF
j_gene: TRBJ1-1; v_gene: TRBV5-4; CDR3aa: CASSLLESTEAFF